These T cell receptor beta chains were read from a single sample in a study of human T cells and chemical hapten exposure. Via MiXCR, TCRdb re-called the RACE reads, giving one row per CDR3 protein. The sample records about 290,000 distinct CDR3 sequences, roughly 8% being singletons. The specimen comprised whole blood, sampled in connection with sensitization to the hapten diphenylcyclopropenone (DPC). All receptors come from a man aged 18 to 30 with alopecia areata. Some clones in this sample may be carry-over from other donors' samples. Each CDR3 is given with its conserved first and last residue.

j_call: TRBJ2-7
v_call: TRBV4-3
cdr3_aa: CASSRDRGLFNEQYF

j_call: TRBJ1-3
v_call: TRBV11-1
cdr3_aa: CASSFTDSSGNTIYF

j_call: TRBJ2-5
v_call: TRBV2
cdr3_aa: CASSAGPSRVQETQYF

j_call: TRBJ2-4
v_call: TRBV20-1
cdr3_aa: CSARHRTKNIQYF

j_call: TRBJ2-4
v_call: TRBV12-3/TRBV12-4
cdr3_aa: CASSLEGSANIQYF

j_call: TRBJ1-2
v_call: TRBV2
cdr3_aa: CASRRGQLTLNYGYTF

j_call: TRBJ2-5
v_call: TRBV5-4
cdr3_aa: CASSSTGGAQETQYF

j_call: TRBJ1-1
v_call: TRBV4-3
cdr3_aa: CASSQSRRTDTEAFF

j_call: TRBJ2-1
v_call: TRBV9
cdr3_aa: CASSVAGGLNEQFF

j_call: TRBJ1-1
v_call: TRBV21-1
cdr3_aa: CASSKVKATRTEAFF

j_call: TRBJ1-2
v_call: TRBV6-2/TRBV6-3
cdr3_aa: CASSHDRRDAAYGYTF

j_call: TRBJ2-3
v_call: TRBV20-1
cdr3_aa: CSVEKSSGNTDTQYF

j_call: TRBJ1-6
v_call: TRBV5-1
cdr3_aa: CASSLVPGQGLNSPLHF

j_call: TRBJ1-1
v_call: TRBV20-1
cdr3_aa: CSARTLSNTEAFF

j_call: TRBJ1-6
v_call: TRBV20-1
cdr3_aa: CSATTRDIYDSPLHF

j_call: TRBJ2-2
v_call: TRBV7-3
cdr3_aa: CASSRATSGSNTGELFF

j_call: TRBJ1-5
v_call: TRBV20-1
cdr3_aa: CSARDPEGNQPQHF

j_call: TRBJ1-2
v_call: TRBV9
cdr3_aa: CASSVARNDGYTF

j_call: TRBJ2-6
v_call: TRBV7-9
cdr3_aa: CASTVHRTGAGANVLTF

j_call: TRBJ1-5
v_call: TRBV12-3/TRBV12-4
cdr3_aa: CASSSPRGENRFNQPQHF

j_call: TRBJ2-7
v_call: TRBV7-9
cdr3_aa: CASSFGPTYEQYF

j_call: TRBJ2-3
v_call: TRBV12-3/TRBV12-4
cdr3_aa: CASRAMPAAGRGTQYF

j_call: TRBJ2-3
v_call: TRBV7-2
cdr3_aa: CASSFRQGGDTQYF

j_call: TRBJ2-5
v_call: TRBV21-1
cdr3_aa: CASSKVPRGQTWRETQYF

j_call: TRBJ2-1
v_call: TRBV12-3/TRBV12-4
cdr3_aa: CASRGRPIRGRVYNEQFF

j_call: TRBJ2-5
v_call: TRBV29-1
cdr3_aa: CSVAQPSRGYETQYF

j_call: TRBJ1-2
v_call: TRBV20-1
cdr3_aa: CSARDWRNLYGYTF

j_call: TRBJ1-1
v_call: TRBV7-9
cdr3_aa: CASSSSPHLQGRFTEAFF

j_call: TRBJ1-2
v_call: TRBV3-1
cdr3_aa: CASSPGHSNYGYTF

j_call: TRBJ2-1
v_call: TRBV5-1
cdr3_aa: CASSMGLQAYNEQFF

j_call: TRBJ2-3
v_call: TRBV24-1
cdr3_aa: CATSRQGDTQYF

j_call: TRBJ1-5
v_call: TRBV5-1
cdr3_aa: CASSLDGGGQPQHF

j_call: TRBJ1-4
v_call: TRBV28
cdr3_aa: CASRYLEKLFF

j_call: TRBJ2-1
v_call: TRBV4-3
cdr3_aa: CASSQGPRGGFYNEQFF

j_call: TRBJ1-2
v_call: TRBV4-3
cdr3_aa: CASSQLQGGGYTF

j_call: TRBJ2-7
v_call: TRBV12-3/TRBV12-4
cdr3_aa: CASRSWGHEQYF

j_call: TRBJ2-3
v_call: TRBV10-3
cdr3_aa: CAISGQSDTQYF

j_call: TRBJ1-1
v_call: TRBV5-5
cdr3_aa: CASSPGYVNTEAFF

j_call: TRBJ1-5
v_call: TRBV7-8
cdr3_aa: CASSIDRGQPQHF

j_call: TRBJ2-2
v_call: TRBV4-1
cdr3_aa: CASSPRWQMNTGELFF

j_call: TRBJ1-1
v_call: TRBV2
cdr3_aa: CASVRANTEAFF

j_call: TRBJ1-4
v_call: TRBV5-1
cdr3_aa: CASSIDQPGEKLFF

j_call: TRBJ1-1
v_call: TRBV29-1
cdr3_aa: CSVFGQVTFF

j_call: TRBJ2-4
v_call: TRBV2
cdr3_aa: CASSAVVKNIQYF

j_call: TRBJ2-3
v_call: TRBV7-2
cdr3_aa: CASSLFTFAKRGVNTQYF

j_call: TRBJ1-4
v_call: TRBV14
cdr3_aa: CASSPYPDRVGEKLFF

j_call: TRBJ1-1
v_call: TRBV5-4
cdr3_aa: CASSLPRVSSTEAFF

j_call: TRBJ1-1
v_call: TRBV6-5
cdr3_aa: CASSYTTVHTEAFF

j_call: TRBJ1-5
v_call: TRBV19
cdr3_aa: CASRGLRTAYQPQHF

j_call: TRBJ2-5
v_call: TRBV6-2/TRBV6-3
cdr3_aa: CASSYSGGETQYF

j_call: TRBJ1-1
v_call: TRBV7-3
cdr3_aa: CASSLFEGVAEAFF

j_call: TRBJ2-1
v_call: TRBV10-3
cdr3_aa: CAIRQVNEQFF